This T cell receptor (beta chain) was sequenced in a study of cytomegalovirus exposure and HLA in healthy donors. Here immunoSEQ multiplex PCR was the method, and the copy in TCRdb shows in-frame clones only, minus some. This sample carries under 130,000 clones, around 83% of them seen once, and the ten largest clones take around 4.1%. The length of the CDR3 is 11 residues. CDR1 and CDR2 (germline): LNHDA, SQIVND (reference sequence). V lost 7 bases to trimming and J lost 5 bases, with 8 bases between them. The sequencing sample was made of PBMCs. This receptor was identified in a woman between 18 and 29 years old in good health and CMV-seropositive. The chain has TRBV19 and TRBJ2-5; D call uncertain. For the CDR3, the DNA is TGTGCCAGTACACCGCGGGAGACCCAGTACTTC. Translation gives CASTPRETQYF. Full variable domain (outside the CDR3, taken from reference TRBV19 and TRBJ2-5): DGGITQSPKYLFRKEGQNVTLSCEQNLNHDAMYWYRQDPGQGLRLIYYSQIVNDFQKGDIAEGYSVSREKKESFPLTVTSAQKNPTAFYLCASTPRETQYFGPGTRLLVL.